The 22 T cell receptor beta chains presented below share a single source sample, sequenced in a study of T cells after yellow fever vaccination. Each CDR3 protein gets one entry after TCRdb re-called the 5' RACE reads with MiXCR. This table holds about 45,000 distinct CDR3 sequences, 6% to 7% found once. This sample comprised CD8+ T cells not binding an NS4B(214-222) dextramer, sorted from PBMCs, obtained 45 days after the yellow fever booster vaccination. The receptors originated from a man between 25 and 39 years old who received the YFV17D yellow fever vaccine.

Concerning this clonotype itself: This may be a read error: a much more frequent sequence differs by one nucleotide. This chain links TRBV10-3 with TRBJ1-3, with D uncertain. The CDR3 spans 13 residues. CDR1 is ENHRY, CDR2 SYGVKD, per germline. Trimming took off 9 bases at V and 5 bases at J, with 14 bases between the two ends. CDR3 region: CAMGDNPRNTIYF. CDR3 DNA sequence: TGTGCCATGGGAGACAATCCTAGAAACACCATATATTTT.

This clonotype appeared many times. V usage is TRBV11-2 and J usage is TRBJ2-4, with D unclear. There are 14 residues in the CDR3. The germline V gene encodes CDR1 SGHAT and CDR2 FQNNGV. Trimming stripped 2 bases from V and 8 bases from J, with 13 bases between. CDR3 sequence (DNA): TGTGCCAGCAGCTTAATCCCGGCAAACGACATTCAGTACTTC. It yields the protein CASSLIPANDIQYF.

V is TRBV10-1 and J is TRBJ2-7, with D uncertain. Germline CDR1 reads WNHNN; CDR2 reads SYGVQD (reference sequence). The germline V and J ends were trimmed by 3 bases and 0 bases, with 9 bases remaining between them. This CDR3 comprises 14 residues. The CDR3 sequence is CASSDSPSSYEQYF. The CDR3 DNA sequence: TGCGCCAGCAGTGATAGTCCGAGCTCCTACGAGCAGTACTTC.

The table lists this clonotype with a few counts. This chain links TRBV6-5 with TRBJ2-7; TRBD2 aligns across 11 bases. The CDR3 is 15 residues long. CDR1 MNHEY and CDR2 SVGAGI come from the germline V gene. Unmatched junction bases numbered 4, after V lost 4 bases and J lost 2 bases. The CDR3 nucleotides read TGTGCCAGCAGTTCCGGGACTAGCGGTCCCTACGAGCAGTACTTC. This gives the protein CASSSGTSGPYEQYF.

This clonotype has ten or more counts. The chain couples TRBV6-1 to TRBJ2-3; no clear D. V dropped 1 base and J dropped 0 bases, with 11 bases sitting between them. This CDR3 has 16 residues. Germline V gives CDR1 MNHNS, CDR2 SASEGT. This chain's CDR3 is CASSEGPLLSTDTQYF. The CDR3 DNA is TGTGCCAGCAGTGAAGGCCCCCTACTAAGCACAGATACGCAGTATTTT.

This clonotype was observed a few times. The rearrangement uses TRBV11-2 and TRBJ1-2; 8 bases match TRBD1. V trimming: 5 bases; J trimming: 2 bases; junction bases outside the gene matches: 13. CDR3 length: 17 residues. Germline assignment: CDR1 SGHAT and CDR2 FQNNGV. The DNA of the CDR3 is TGTGCCAGCAGCCCTTGGGACAGGCGGGGCTGGAACTATGGCTACACCTTC. This codes for CASSPWDRRGWNYGYTF.

This clonotype was seen ten or more times. The chain recombines TRBV2 with TRBJ2-7; maybe TRBD2 (6 bases). The germline CDR1 and CDR2 sequences are SNHLY and FYNNEI. The V end was cut by 11 bases, the J end by 1 base, with 15 bases between. CDR3 length: 13 amino acids. CDR3 nucleotide sequence: TGTGCCGTCACCGGGACTGATTCCTACGAGCAGTACTTC. It translates to CAVTGTDSYEQYF. The complete variable domain, with remaining parts taken from reference TRBV2 and TRBJ2-7, reads EPEVTQTPSHQVTQMGQEVILRCVPISNHLYFYWYRQILGQKVEFLVSFYNNEISEKSEIFDDQFSVERPDGSNFTLKIRSTKLEDSAMYFCAVTGTDSYEQYFGPGTRLTVT.

This clonotype was seen ten or more times. For the CDR3, the DNA is TGTGCCAGCAGCATCGGTGGGGACAGCTCCTACGAGCAGTACTTC. Its translation is CASSIGGDSSYEQYF. This chain links TRBV7-9 with TRBJ2-7, with 7 bases that match TRBD1. The CDR3 totals 15 residues. Germline CDR1 SEHNR, CDR2 FQNEAQ (reference sequence). V lost 5 bases, J lost 0 bases, and 7 bases stayed unmatched. Looking up the rest from reference TRBV7-9 and TRBJ2-7 gives the full variable domain: DTGVSQNPRHKITKRGQNVTFRCDPISEHNRLYWYRQTLGQGPEFLTYFQNEAQLEKSRLLSDRFSAERPKGSFSTLEIQRTEQGDSAMYLCASSIGGDSSYEQYFGPGTRLTVT.

This clonotype was detected only a few times. The chain has TRBV21-1 and TRBJ1-4; the D call in the table, TRBD1, was not verified against the DNA. TRBV21-1 is recorded as a pseudogene. This CDR3 is 18 amino acids long. Written as DNA, the CDR3 is TGTGCCAGCAGCAAAGTCCCAGGGGATCCCGCAACTAATGAAAAACTGTTTTTT. Its translation is CASSKVPGDPATNEKLFF.

This clonotype was counted many times. The chain recombines TRBV7-2 with TRBJ2-1; the match to TRBD2 covers 10 bases. This CDR3 is built from 21 residues. From germline, CDR1 is SGHTA and CDR2 FQGNSA. Germline trimming cut 4 bases from V and 4 bases from J; bases unmatched to any gene: 22. The chain's CDR3 is CASSYSNRGENIAGGYNEQFF. The CDR3 DNA is TGTGCCAGCAGCTACTCCAACAGGGGGGAAAACATAGCGGGAGGTTACAATGAGCAGTTCTTC. The complete variable domain, with remaining parts taken from reference TRBV7-2 and TRBJ2-1, reads GAGVSQSPSNKVTEKGKDVELRCDPISGHTALYWYRQSLGQGLEFLIYFQGNSAPDKSGLPSDRFSAERTGGSVSTLTIQRTQQEDSAVYLCASSYSNRGENIAGGYNEQFFGPGTRLTVL.

This clonotype appeared many times. This chain connects TRBV27 to TRBJ2-1; no firm D call. Trimming left V 1 base short and J 4 bases short, with 11 bases between. This CDR3 contains 15 residues. Looked up from germline, CDR1 is MNHEY and CDR2 is SMNVEV (reference sequence). CDR3 DNA sequence: TGTGCCAGCAGTTTATTGGGCAACCCATACAATGAGCAGTTCTTC. Its protein is CASSLLGNPYNEQFF.

This clonotype was counted at least ten times. This rearrangement joins TRBV10-2 to TRBJ1-5; D may be TRBD1 (6 bases). The ends were cut back, 8 bases at V and 4 bases at J, with 15 bases in the middle. CDR3 length: 14 residues. The germline V gene encodes CDR1 WSHSY and CDR2 SAAADI. The CDR3 is CASGGGQYNQPQHF. The CDR3 nucleotides are TGCGCCAGCGGGGGTGGACAGTATAATCAGCCCCAGCATTTT.

This clonotype was found many times. The genes are TRBV12-3 or TRBV12-4 and TRBJ2-5, with a tentative D call TRBD2 (5 bases). With 8 bases removed from V and 5 bases from J, the gap between germline ends came to 15 bases. The CDR3 runs 13 residues. The CDR3 region is CASASKAPETQYF. CDR3 coding DNA: TGTGCCAGCGCTAGCAAGGCCCCGGAGACCCAGTACTTC.

J is TRBJ2-7 and V is TRBV30; 12 nucleotides line up with TRBD2. CDR3 length: 15 amino acids. From germline, CDR1 is GTSNPN and CDR2 SVGIG (reference sequence). The V gene end was trimmed by 0 bases and the J gene end by 4 bases; junction bases not matched to a gene: 4. The CDR3 spells CAWSVRLAGVYEQYF. The CDR3 DNA reads as TGTGCCTGGAGTGTACGACTAGCGGGAGTATACGAGCAGTACTTC.

This clonotype was detected ten times or more. The gene calls are TRBV4-3 and TRBJ2-7; D unclear. Per the germline V gene, CDR1 is LGHNA and CDR2 is YSLEER. The V gene lost 1 base and the J gene lost 1 base, with 8 bases spanning the gap. The CDR3 has 14 residues. The CDR3 reads CASSQGTESYEQYF. In DNA, the CDR3 is TGCGCCAGCAGCCAAGGAACTGAATCCTACGAGCAGTACTTC.

This clonotype was detected many times. V gene TRBV6-6 combines with J gene TRBJ2-1; TRBD2 is a possible D gene (6 bases). The CDR3 extends over 12 amino acids. The V gene's germline CDR1 is MNHNY and CDR2 SVGAGI (reference sequence). V lost 6 bases, J lost 6 bases, and 9 bases lay in between. Here the CDR3 reads CASRAGINEQFF. The CDR3 coding sequence is TGTGCCAGCAGGGCGGGGATCAATGAGCAGTTCTTC.

This clonotype was observed many times. In DNA form, the CDR3 reads TGTGCCAGCAGCTCCTTGGACAGGGTAGACTACGAGCAGTACTTC. The encoded protein is CASSSLDRVDYEQYF. This chain uses TRBV7-9 with TRBJ2-7; 8 positions agree with TRBD1. This CDR3 contains 15 residues. CDR1 and CDR2 (germline): SEHNR, FQNEAQ (reference sequence). V was pared by 4 bases and J by 3 bases, with 8 bases of the junction left unmatched.

Ten or more counts support this clonotype. The V and J genes are TRBV24-1 and TRBJ2-1, with D possibly TRBD2 on 5 matching bases. V shed 5 bases and J shed 6 bases, with 16 bases lying between them. There are 15 residues in the CDR3. CDR1 and CDR2 from the germline V gene are KGHDR and SFDVKD. This CDR3 is CATSVKWESSNEQFF. CDR3 DNA sequence: TGTGCCACCAGTGTTAAGTGGGAGTCGTCCAATGAGCAGTTCTTC.

This clonotype was recorded at least ten times. The V gene is TRBV5-1, the J gene TRBJ2-7; 8 nucleotides match TRBD2. The germline V gene encodes CDR1 SGHRS and CDR2 YFSETQ. The CDR3 runs to 11 residues. V dropped 7 bases and J dropped 7; count of bases not matched to a gene: 4. DNA of the CDR3: TGCGCCAGCCGTACTAGCGGAGAGCAGTACTTC. This encodes CASRTSGEQYF.

This clonotype counts as medium-sized. The chain couples TRBV12-3 or TRBV12-4 to TRBJ2-6; D is undetermined. The CDR3 runs 12 residues. Trimming left V 6 bases short and J 4 bases short, with 4 bases between. Here the CDR3 reads CASRLGANVLTF. As DNA, the CDR3 is TGTGCCAGCAGGTTGGGGGCCAACGTCCTGACTTTC.

The chain uses TRBV4-3 and TRBJ2-3; 11 bases match TRBD2. Trimming cost V 2 bases and J 2 bases; bases outside gene matches: 12. Germline CDR1 LGHNA, CDR2 YSLEER. This CDR3 has 19 residues. The CDR3 loop is CASSQKGVAGGPYTDTQYF. CDR3 DNA sequence: TGCGCCAGCAGCCAAAAAGGCGTAGCGGGAGGGCCCTACACAGATACGCAGTATTTT.

This clonotype was seen ten or more times. V usage is TRBV28 and J usage is TRBJ1-5; D is perhaps TRBD1 (6 bases). Germline V CDR1 and CDR2: MDHEN, SYDVKM. The CDR3 has 15 amino acids. V was trimmed by 7 bases and J by 1 base, leaving 14 bases between them. The CDR3 DNA reads as TGTGCCAGCAATCTACAGGGACCCAGCAATCAGCCCCAGCATTTT. This codes for CASNLQGPSNQPQHF.